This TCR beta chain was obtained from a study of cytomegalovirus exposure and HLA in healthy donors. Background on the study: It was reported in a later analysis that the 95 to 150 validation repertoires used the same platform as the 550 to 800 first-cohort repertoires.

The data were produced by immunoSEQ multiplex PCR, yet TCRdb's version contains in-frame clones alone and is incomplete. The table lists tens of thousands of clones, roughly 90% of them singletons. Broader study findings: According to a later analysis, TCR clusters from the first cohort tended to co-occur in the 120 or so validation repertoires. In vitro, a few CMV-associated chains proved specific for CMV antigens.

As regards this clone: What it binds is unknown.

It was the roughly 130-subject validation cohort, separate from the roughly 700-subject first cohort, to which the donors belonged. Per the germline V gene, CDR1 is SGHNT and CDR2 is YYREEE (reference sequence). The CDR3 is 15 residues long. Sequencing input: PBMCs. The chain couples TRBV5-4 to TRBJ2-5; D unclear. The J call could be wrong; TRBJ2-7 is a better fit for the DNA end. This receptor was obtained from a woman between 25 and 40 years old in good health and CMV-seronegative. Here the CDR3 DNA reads TGTGCCAGCAGCTTGTCTAGTTCTTTCGTCTACGAGCAGTACTTC. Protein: CASSLSSSFVYEQYF.